This T cell receptor (beta chain) was found in a study of identical twins. V gave up 2 bases and J gave up 0 bases, with 11 bases separating them. The length of the CDR3 is 17 residues. Germline V gene lookup returns CDR1 SEHNR and CDR2 FQNEAQ (reference sequence). In this sample, this clonotype turned up once. The authors used template switching to add a universal primer site and gave cDNA unique molecular identifiers. From the 5' RACE reads, TCRdb called clonotypes with MiXCR, one entry per CDR3 protein. The sample consists of about 550,000 distinct CDR3 sequences, about a fifth of them appearing once. These sequences were also reported in another study, on yellow fever vaccine responses in identical twins.

The chain recombines TRBV7-9 with TRBJ2-6; no definite D call. The sequencing input was CD4+ T cells sorted from blood. The sequence came from a young woman in good health. CDR3 in amino acids: CASSLSVATSGANVLTF. The CDR3 region has the DNA TGTGCCAGCAGCTTAAGTGTGGCGACCTCTGGGGCCAACGTCCTGACTTTC.